This TCR beta chain was sequenced for a study of T cells in Graves' hyperthyroidism and ophthalmopathy. Study-wide results and caveats: Before onset, ophthalmopathy was predicted by the model a median about six months earlier.

If no ophthalmopathy progression occurred within 18 months, Graves' hyperthyroidism was stable. Hyperthyroidism patients were newly diagnosed, had disease duration under 2 months, and were aged 18 to 65 years. More than 9.5 ml fresh peripheral blood yielded the PBMCs. This clonotype was seen more than once but under ten times. The antigen remains unidentified. Regions amplified from RNA transcripts were the TCR beta CDR3 regions. RT-PCR in the first round (using the HTBI primer set) targeted the TCR CDR3. Each CDR3 protein is one row after TCRdb ran MiXCR on the multiplex PCR reads. The data show about 520,000 distinct CDR3 sequences, with about 20% seen just once and around a quarter held by the top ten. After removal of 2 bases from V and 1 base from J, the junction contained 19 bases not matched to a gene. The CDR3 extends over 20 amino acids. Germline-derived CDR1 and CDR2 are SGHRS and YFSETQ.

This sequence was found in a young man with Graves' hyperthyroidism. The genes are TRBV5-1 and TRBJ2-5, with 8 bases lining up with TRBD2. The sequenced material came from blood. CDR3: CASSFFRRTSGQTFQETQYF. CDR3 nucleotides: TGCGCCAGCAGCTTCTTCCGTCGAACTAGCGGACAAACGTTCCAAGAGACCCAGTACTTC.